This is a list of T cell receptor beta chains from one sample in a study of memory CD4+ T cells and cytomegalovirus serostatus. Here immunoSEQ multiplex PCR was the method, and the copy in TCRdb shows in-frame clones only, minus some. Seen here are around 50,000 clones, around 78% observed once, and the top ten hold approximately 0.7%. Source material: memory CD4+ T cells from blood. These receptors were obtained from an adult in good health and CMV-seronegative. Both conserved end residues are trimmed from each CDR3.

V	CDR3
TRBV5-6	ASSTGPNSGNTIY
TRBV20-1	SAKKWETQY
TRBV10-2	ASSDGTLTGNTIY
TRBV15	ATSRDLGADRAYGYT
TRBV30	AWSGARNTEAF
TRBV14	ASSQEPYTEAF
TRBV30	AWSEGTYTTNEKLF
TRBV6-5	ASSSPGTAGTEAF
TRBV27	ASKFGRATPDTQY
TRBV10-1	ASSEPGTNSYNEQF
TRBV19	ASSRIPGSNQPQH
TRBV10-3	AISVTREGQY
TRBV28	ASSPGTSGASNEQF
TRBV7-2	ASTPSGRPYEQY
TRBV28	ASRTNWQGANQPQH
TRBV7-9	ASSFLAGLYNEQF
TRBV28	ASSLAGWVSDTSTDTQY
TRBV9	ASSVESRPGLAGGETQY
TRBV7-9	ASSNPPSGRGDTQY
TRBV5-1	ASSLDSGAYEQY
TRBV18	ASKGSATGELF
TRBV7-2	ASSRGLAGTSNSYEQY
TRBV2	ASSEVARQGSPLH
TRBV9	ASSATGSSYEQY
TRBV7-3	ASASGTSGGYEQY
TRBV5-4	ASRGSGRNTGELF
TRBV2	ASSALANEKLF
TRBV5-4	ASSSSSGRAVEQY
TRBV10-3	AISESGPRNEQF
TRBV5-4	ASSLGTEETQY
TRBV5-4	ASSLGHRNPGANVLT
TRBV5-6	ASSLAVGEQY
TRBV27	ASSLFGLAGEETQY
TRBV5-1	ASSLEGRDRDEKLF
TRBV28	ASTPDGKSYNEQF
TRBV7-3	ASSLSPSGYNEQF